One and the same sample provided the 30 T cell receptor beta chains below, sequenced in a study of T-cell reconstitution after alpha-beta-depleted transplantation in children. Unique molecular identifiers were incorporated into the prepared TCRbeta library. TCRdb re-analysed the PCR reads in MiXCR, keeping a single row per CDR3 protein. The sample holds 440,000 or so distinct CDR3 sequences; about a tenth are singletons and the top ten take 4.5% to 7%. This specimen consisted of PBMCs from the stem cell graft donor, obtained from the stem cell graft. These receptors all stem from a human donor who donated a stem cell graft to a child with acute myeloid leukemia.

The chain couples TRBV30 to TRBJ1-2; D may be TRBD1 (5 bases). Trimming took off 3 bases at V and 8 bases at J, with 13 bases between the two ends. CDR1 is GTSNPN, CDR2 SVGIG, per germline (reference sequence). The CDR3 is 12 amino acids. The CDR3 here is CAWRDKGLGYTF. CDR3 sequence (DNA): TGTGCCTGGAGGGACAAAGGGTTGGGCTACACCTTC.

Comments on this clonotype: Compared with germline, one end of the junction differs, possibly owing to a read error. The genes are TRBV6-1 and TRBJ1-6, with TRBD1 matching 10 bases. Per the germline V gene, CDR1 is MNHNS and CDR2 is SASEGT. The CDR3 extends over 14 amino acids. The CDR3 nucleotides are TGTGCCAGCAGTAGACAGGGGGCAAATTCCCCCCTCCACTTT. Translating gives CASSRQGANSPLHF.

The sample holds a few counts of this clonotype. The CDR3: CSALQGAGYGYTF. The CDR3 nucleotides are TGCAGTGCGCTACAGGGGGCGGGTTATGGCTACACCTTC. The chain employs TRBV20-1 and TRBJ1-2; 9 nucleotides align to TRBD1. Germline V gene data show CDR1 as DFQATT and CDR2 as SNEGSKA (reference sequence). The V segment lost 6 bases and the J segment 5 bases; nucleotides outside the gene matches: 7. The CDR3 contains 13 residues.

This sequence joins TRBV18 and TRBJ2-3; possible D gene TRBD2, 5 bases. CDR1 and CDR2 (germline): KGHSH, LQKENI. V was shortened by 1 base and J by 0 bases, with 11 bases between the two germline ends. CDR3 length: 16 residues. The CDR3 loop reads CASSPLVGESTDTQYF. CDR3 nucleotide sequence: TGTGCCAGCTCACCACTGGTCGGGGAAAGCACAGATACGCAGTATTTT.

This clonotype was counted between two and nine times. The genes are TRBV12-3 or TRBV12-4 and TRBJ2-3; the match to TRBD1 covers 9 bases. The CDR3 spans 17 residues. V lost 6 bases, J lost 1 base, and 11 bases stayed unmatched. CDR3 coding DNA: TGTGCCAGCAGAATCCCGGGACAGGGAAAGGGCACAGATACGCAGTATTTT. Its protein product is CASRIPGQGKGTDTQYF.

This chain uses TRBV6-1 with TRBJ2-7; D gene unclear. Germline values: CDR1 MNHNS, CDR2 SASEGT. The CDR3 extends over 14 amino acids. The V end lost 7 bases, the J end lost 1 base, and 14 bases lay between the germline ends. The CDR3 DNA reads TGTGCCAGCACTCCCCAGACATTTTCCTACGAGCAGTACTTC. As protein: CASTPQTFSYEQYF.

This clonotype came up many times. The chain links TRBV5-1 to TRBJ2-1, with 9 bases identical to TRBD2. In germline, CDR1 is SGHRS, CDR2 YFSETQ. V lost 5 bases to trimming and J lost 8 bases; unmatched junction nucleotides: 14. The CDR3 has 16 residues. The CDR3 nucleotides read TGCGCCAGCAGGAGGACCGGTAGCGGGGGATTGGATGAGCAGTTCTTC. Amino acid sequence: CASRRTGSGGLDEQFF.

The CDR3 here is CASSQDLPGGTESYNSPLHF. The CDR3 bases are TGCGCCAGCAGCCAAGATCTGCCAGGGGGGACAGAGTCCTATAATTCACCCCTCCACTTT. V is TRBV4-1 and J is TRBJ1-6, with TRBD1 identical over 7 bases. The V gene's germline CDR1 is MGHRA and CDR2 YSYEKL. J lost 1 base, V lost 0 bases, and 12 bases had no gene match. This CDR3 has 20 residues.

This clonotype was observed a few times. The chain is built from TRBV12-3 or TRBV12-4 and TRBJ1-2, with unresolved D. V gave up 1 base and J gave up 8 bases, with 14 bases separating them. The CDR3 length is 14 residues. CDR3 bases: TGTGCCAGCAGTTTAGGCAGGCGCCCTTCCGGCTACACCTTC. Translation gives CASSLGRRPSGYTF.

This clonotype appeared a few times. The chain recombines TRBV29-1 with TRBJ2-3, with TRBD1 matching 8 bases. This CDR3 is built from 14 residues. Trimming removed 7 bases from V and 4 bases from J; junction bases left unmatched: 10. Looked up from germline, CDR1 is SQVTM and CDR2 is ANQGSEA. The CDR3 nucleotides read TGCAGCGACATGACAGGGGATTCGGCAGATACGCAGTATTTT. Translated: CSDMTGDSADTQYF.

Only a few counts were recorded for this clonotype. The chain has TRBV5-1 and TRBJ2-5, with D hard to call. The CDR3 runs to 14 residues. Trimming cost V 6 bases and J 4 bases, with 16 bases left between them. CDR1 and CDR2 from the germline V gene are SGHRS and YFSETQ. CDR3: CASTDTATPETQYF. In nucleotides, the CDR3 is TGCGCCAGCACCGACACGGCGACCCCAGAGACCCAGTACTTC.

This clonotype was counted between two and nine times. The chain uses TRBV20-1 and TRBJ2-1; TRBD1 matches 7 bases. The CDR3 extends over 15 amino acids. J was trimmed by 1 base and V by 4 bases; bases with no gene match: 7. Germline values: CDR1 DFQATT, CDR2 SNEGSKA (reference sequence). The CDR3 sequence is CSANHRGASYNEQFF. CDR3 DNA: TGCAGTGCTAACCACAGGGGAGCGTCCTACAATGAGCAGTTCTTC.

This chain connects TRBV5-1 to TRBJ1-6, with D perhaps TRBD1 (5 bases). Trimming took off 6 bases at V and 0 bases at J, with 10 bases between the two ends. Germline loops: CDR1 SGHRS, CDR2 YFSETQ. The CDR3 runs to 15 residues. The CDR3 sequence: CASTRDRSYNSPLHF. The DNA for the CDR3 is TGCGCCAGCACCAGGGACCGCTCCTATAATTCACCCCTCCACTTT.

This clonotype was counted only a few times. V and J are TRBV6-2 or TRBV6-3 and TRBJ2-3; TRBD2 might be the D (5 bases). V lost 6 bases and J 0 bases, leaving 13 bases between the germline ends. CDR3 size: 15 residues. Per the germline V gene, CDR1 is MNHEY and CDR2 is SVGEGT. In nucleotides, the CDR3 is TGTGCCAGCAGAAACGACTATTTTAGCACAGATACGCAGTATTTT. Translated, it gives CASRNDYFSTDTQYF.

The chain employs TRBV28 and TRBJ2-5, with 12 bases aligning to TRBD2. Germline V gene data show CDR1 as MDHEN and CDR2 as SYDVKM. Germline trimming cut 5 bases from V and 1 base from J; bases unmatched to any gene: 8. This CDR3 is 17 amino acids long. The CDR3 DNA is TGTGCCAGCAGTACCCGGACTAGCGGGGCCAGCCAAGAGACCCAGTACTTC. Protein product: CASSTRTSGASQETQYF.

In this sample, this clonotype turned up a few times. The chain's CDR3 is CSANSDRDYGYTF. As DNA, the CDR3 is TGCAGTGCTAACTCAGACAGGGACTATGGCTACACCTTC. This sequence joins TRBV20-1 and TRBJ1-2; 7 bases agree with TRBD1. Per germline, CDR1 DFQATT and CDR2 SNEGSKA (reference sequence). Germline trimming cut 4 bases from V and 3 bases from J; bases unmatched to any gene: 5. The CDR3 is made up of 13 amino acids.

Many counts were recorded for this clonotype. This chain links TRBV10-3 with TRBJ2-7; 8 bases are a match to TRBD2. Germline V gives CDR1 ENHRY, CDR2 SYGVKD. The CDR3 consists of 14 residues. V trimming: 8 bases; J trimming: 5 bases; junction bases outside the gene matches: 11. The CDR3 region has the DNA TGTGCCATCGGGGCGGGAGGCGTGAGAGACGAGCAGTACTTC. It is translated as CAIGAGGVRDEQYF.

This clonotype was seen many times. This CDR3 reads CSALPTGGYGYTF. DNA for the CDR3: TGCAGTGCCCTACCCACAGGGGGCTATGGCTACACCTTC. The chain uses TRBV20-1 and TRBJ1-2; 8 bases match TRBD1. The CDR3 contains 13 residues. Germline V gives CDR1 DFQATT, CDR2 SNEGSKA (reference sequence). V was clipped by 6 bases and J by 4 bases; unmatched bases: 7.

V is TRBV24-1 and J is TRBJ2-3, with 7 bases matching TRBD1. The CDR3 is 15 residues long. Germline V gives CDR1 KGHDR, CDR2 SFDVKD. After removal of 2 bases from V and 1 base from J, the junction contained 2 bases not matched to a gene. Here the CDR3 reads CATSDSGQGTDTQYF. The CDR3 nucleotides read TGTGCCACCAGTGATTCCGGACAGGGCACAGATACGCAGTATTTT.

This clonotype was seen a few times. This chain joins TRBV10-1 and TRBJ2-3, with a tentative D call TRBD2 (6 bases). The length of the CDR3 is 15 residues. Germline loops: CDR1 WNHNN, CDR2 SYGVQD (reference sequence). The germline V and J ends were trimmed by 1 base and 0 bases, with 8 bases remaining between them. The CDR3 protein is CASSEWGTSTDTQYF. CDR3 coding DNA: TGCGCCAGCAGTGAGTGGGGGACTAGCACAGATACGCAGTATTTT.

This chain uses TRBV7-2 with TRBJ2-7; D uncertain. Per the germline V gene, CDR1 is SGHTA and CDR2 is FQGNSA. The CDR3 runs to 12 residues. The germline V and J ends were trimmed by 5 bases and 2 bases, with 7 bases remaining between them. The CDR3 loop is CASSPNTYEQYF. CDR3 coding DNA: TGTGCCAGCAGCCCTAATACCTACGAGCAGTACTTC.

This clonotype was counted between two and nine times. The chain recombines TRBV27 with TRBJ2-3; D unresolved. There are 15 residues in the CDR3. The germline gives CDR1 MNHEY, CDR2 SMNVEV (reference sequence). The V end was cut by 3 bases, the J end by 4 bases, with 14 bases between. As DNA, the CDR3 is TGTGCCAGCAGTTTTTTCGGAGCCATCGCAGATACGCAGTATTTT. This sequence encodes CASSFFGAIADTQYF.

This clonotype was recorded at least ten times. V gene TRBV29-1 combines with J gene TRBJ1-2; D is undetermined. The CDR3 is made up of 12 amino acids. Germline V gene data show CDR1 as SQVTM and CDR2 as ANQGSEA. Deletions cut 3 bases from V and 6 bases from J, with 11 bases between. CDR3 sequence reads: CSVEEGWDGYTF. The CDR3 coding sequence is TGCAGCGTTGAGGAAGGGTGGGATGGCTACACCTTC.

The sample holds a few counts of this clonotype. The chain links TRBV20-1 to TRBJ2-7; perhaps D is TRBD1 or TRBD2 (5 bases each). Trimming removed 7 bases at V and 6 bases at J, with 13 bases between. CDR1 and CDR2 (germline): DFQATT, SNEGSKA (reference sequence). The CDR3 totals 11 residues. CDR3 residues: CSVAGGVEQYF. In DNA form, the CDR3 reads TGCAGTGTCGCTGGGGGAGTCGAGCAGTACTTC.

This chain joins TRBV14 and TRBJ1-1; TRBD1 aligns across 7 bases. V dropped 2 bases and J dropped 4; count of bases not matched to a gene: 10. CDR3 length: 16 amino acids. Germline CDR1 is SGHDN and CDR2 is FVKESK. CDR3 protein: CASSQRRGQLPTEAFF. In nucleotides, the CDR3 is TGTGCCAGCAGCCAACGCCGGGGACAGCTACCCACTGAAGCTTTCTTT.

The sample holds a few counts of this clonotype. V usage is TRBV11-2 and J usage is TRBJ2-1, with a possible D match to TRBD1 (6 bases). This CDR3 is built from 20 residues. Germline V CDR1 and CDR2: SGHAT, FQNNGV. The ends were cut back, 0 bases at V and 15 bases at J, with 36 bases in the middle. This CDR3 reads CASSLEGRDILDMSGSGRFF. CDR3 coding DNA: TGTGCCAGCAGCTTAGAGGGCAGGGACATTTTGGACATGTCAGGGTCTGGCCGGTTCTTC.

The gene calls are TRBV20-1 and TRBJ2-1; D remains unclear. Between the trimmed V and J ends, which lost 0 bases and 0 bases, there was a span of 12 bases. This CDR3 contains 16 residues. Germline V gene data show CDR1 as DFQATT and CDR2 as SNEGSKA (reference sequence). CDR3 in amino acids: CSARDPGGASYNEQFF. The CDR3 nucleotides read TGCAGTGCTAGAGATCCCGGCGGAGCCTCCTACAATGAGCAGTTCTTC.

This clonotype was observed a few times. CDR3 protein: CASSQQGRLDQHF. The CDR3 DNA reads as TGCGCCAGCAGCCAACAGGGGCGGCTTGACCAGCATTTT. The V call is TRBV4-1, the J call TRBJ1-5; the D gene is possibly TRBD1 (6 bases). CDR1 MGHRA and CDR2 YSYEKL come from the germline V gene. Deletions cut 2 bases from V and 12 bases from J, with 14 bases between. There are 13 residues in the CDR3.

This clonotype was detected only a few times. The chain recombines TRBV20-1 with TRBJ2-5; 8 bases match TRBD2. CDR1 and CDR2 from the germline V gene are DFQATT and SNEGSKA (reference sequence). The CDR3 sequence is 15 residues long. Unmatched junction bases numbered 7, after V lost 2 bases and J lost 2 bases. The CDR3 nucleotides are TGCAGTGCTAGACGGACTAGCTGGGTACAAGAGACCCAGTACTTC. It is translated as CSARRTSWVQETQYF.

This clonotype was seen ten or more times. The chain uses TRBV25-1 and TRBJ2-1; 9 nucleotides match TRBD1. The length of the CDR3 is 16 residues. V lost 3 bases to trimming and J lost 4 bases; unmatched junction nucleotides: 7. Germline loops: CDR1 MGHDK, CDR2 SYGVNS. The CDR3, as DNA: TGTGCCAGCAGTGATAACCGGGACAGGGCGTACAATGAGCAGTTCTTC. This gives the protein CASSDNRDRAYNEQFF.